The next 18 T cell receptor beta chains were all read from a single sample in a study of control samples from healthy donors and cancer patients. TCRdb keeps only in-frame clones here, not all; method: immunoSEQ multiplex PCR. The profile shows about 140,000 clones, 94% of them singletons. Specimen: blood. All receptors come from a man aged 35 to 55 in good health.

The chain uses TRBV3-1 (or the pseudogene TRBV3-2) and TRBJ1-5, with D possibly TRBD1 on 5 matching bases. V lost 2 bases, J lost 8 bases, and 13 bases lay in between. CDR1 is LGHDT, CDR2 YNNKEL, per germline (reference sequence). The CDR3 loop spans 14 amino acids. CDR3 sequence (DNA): TGTGCCAGCAGCCAACAGGGAGCCTCAAAGCCCCAGCATTTT. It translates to CASSQQGASKPQHF.

This CDR3 reads CASSLGLYSPLHF. In DNA, the CDR3 is TGTGCCAGCAGCTTAGGGCTTTATTCACCCCTCCACTTT. The chain links TRBV11-2 to TRBJ1-6; D gene uncertain. The ends were cut back, 1 base at V and 8 bases at J, with 6 bases in the middle. Per the germline V gene, CDR1 is SGHAT and CDR2 is FQNNGV. The CDR3 is 13 residues long.

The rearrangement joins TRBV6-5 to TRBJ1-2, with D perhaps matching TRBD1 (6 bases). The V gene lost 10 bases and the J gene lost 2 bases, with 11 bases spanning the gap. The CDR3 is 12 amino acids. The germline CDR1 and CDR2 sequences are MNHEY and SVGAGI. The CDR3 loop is CAIRTGNYGYTF. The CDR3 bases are TGTGCCATCAGAACAGGGAACTATGGCTACACCTTC.

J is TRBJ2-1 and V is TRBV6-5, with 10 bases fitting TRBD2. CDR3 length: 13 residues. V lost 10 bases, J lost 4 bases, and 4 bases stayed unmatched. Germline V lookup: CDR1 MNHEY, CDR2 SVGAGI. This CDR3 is CATSGGSYNEQFF. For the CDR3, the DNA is TGTGCCACTAGCGGGGGCTCTTACAATGAGCAGTTCTTC.

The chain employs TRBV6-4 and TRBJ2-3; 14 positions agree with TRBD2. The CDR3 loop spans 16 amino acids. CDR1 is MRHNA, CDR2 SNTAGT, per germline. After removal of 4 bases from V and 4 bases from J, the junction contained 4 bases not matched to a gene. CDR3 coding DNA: TGTGCCAGCAGTGGACTAGCGGGGGGGGGAGCAGATACGCAGTATTTT. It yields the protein CASSGLAGGGADTQYF.

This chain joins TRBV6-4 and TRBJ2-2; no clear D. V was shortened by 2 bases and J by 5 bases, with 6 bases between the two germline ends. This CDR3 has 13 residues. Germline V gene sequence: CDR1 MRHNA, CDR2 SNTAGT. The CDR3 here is CASSDVETGELFF. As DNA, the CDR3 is TGTGCCAGCAGTGACGTGGAGACCGGGGAGCTGTTTTTT.

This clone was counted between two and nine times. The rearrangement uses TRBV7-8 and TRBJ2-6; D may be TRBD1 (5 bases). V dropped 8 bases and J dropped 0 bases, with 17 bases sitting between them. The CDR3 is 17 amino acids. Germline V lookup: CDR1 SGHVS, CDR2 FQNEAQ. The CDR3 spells CASGLVVRASGANVLTF. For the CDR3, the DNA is TGTGCCAGCGGCCTCGTGGTCAGGGCCTCTGGGGCCAACGTCCTGACTTTC.

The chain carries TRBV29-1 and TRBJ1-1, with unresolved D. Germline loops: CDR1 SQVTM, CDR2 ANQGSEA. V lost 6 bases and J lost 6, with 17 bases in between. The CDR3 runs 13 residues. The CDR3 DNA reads TGCAGCGTCCTTCGGGGAAGGAGGGCTGAAGCTTTCTTT. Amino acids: CSVLRGRRAEAFF.

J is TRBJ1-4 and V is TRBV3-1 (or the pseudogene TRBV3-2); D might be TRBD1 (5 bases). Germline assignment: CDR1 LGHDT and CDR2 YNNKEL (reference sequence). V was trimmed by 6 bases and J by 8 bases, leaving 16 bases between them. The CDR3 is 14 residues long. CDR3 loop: CASSLGPRGEKLFF. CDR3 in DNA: TGTGCCAGCAGTCTCGGACCTAGGGGCGAAAAACTGTTTTTT.

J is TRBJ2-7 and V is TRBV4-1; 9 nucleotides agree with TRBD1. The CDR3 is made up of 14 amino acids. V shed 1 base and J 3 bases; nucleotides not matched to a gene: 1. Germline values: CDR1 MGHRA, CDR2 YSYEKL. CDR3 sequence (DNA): TGCGCCAGCAGCCAAGCGGGACAGGGCTACGAGCAGTACTTC. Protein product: CASSQAGQGYEQYF.

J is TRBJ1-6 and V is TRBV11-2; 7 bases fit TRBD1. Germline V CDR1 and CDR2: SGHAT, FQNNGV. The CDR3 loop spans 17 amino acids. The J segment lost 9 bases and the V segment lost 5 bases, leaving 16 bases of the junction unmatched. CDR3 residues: CASSPWGESGGGSPLHF. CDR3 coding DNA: TGTGCCAGCAGCCCATGGGGCGAGTCAGGGGGAGGTTCACCCCTCCACTTT.

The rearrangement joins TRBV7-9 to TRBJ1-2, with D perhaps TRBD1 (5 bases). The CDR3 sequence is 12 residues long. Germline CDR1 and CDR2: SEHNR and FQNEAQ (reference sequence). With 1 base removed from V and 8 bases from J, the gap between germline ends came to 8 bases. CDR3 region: CASSLVGEGYTF. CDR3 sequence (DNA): TGTGCCAGCAGCTTAGTGGGGGAAGGCTACACCTTC.

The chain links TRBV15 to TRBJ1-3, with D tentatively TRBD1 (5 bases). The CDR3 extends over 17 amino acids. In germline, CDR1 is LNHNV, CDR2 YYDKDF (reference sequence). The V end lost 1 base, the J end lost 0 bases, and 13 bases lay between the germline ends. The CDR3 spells CATSRGWDGFSGNTIYF. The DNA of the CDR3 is TGTGCCACCAGCAGAGGATGGGACGGATTCTCTGGAAACACCATATATTTT.

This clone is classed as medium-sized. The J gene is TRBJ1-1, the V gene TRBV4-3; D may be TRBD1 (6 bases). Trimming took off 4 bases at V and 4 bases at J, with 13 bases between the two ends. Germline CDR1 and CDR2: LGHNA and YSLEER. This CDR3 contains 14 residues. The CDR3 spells CASSPLDRSTEAFF. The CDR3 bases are TGCGCCAGCAGCCCACTCGACAGGTCCACTGAAGCTTTCTTT.

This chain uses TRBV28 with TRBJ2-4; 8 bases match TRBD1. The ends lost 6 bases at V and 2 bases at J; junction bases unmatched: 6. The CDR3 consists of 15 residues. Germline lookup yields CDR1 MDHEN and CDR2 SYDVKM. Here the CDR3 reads CASRHGQGPKNIQYF. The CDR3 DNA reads TGTGCCAGCAGACACGGACAGGGACCCAAAAACATTCAGTACTTC.

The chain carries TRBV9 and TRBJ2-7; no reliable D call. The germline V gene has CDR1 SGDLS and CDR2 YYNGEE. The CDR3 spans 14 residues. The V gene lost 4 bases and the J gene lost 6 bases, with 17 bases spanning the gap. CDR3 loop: CASSLGRQSGEQYF. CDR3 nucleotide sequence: TGTGCCAGCAGCCTAGGACGCCAATCCGGCGAGCAGTACTTC. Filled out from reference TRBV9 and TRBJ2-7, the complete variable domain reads DSGVTQTPKHLITATGQRVTLRCSPRSGDLSVYWYQQSLDQGLQFLIQYYNGEERAKGNILERFSAQQFPDLHSELNLSSLELGDSALYFCASSLGRQSGEQYFGPGTRLTVT.

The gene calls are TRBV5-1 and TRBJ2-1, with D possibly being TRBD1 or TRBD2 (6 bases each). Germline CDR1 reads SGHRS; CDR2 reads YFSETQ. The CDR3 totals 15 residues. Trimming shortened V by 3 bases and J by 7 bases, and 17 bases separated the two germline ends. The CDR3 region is CASSSRGQGRNEQFF. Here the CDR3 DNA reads TGCGCCAGCAGCTCTCGGGGGCAGGGTAGAAATGAGCAGTTCTTC.

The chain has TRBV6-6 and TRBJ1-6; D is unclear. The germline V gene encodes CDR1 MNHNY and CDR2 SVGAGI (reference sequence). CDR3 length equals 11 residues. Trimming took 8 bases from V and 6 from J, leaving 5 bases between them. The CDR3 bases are TGTGCCAGCGGGTCTAATTCACCCCTCCACTTT. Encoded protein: CASGSNSPLHF.